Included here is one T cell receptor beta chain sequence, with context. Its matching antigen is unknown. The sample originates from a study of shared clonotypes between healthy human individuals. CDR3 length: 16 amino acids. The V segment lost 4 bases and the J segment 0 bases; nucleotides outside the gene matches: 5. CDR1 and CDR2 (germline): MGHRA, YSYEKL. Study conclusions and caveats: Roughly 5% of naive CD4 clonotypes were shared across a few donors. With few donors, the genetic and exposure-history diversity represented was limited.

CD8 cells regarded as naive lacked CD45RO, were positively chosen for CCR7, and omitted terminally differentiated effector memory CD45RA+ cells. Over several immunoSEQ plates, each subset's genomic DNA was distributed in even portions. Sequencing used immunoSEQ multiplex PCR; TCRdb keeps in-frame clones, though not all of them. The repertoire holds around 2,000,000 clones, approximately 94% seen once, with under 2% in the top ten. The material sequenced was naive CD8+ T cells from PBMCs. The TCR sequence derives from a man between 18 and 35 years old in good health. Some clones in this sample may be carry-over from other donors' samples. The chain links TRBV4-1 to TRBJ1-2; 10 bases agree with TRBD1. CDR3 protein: CASSLAGTGANYGYTF. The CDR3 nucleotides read TGCGCCAGCAGCCTCGCCGGGACAGGGGCTAACTATGGCTACACCTTC.